The text below deals with one TCR beta chain. This sample is part of a study of blood T cell repertoires in COVID-19. Study in general: The samples span acute and convalescent COVID-19 from the United States, Italy and Spain. T cells, B-cell-depleted T cells, or PBMCs provided the cDNA or gDNA that served as material.

Germline V lookup: CDR1 ENHRY, CDR2 SYGVKD. The CDR3 length is 16 residues. J gave up 2 bases and V 4 bases, and 10 bases lay outside the gene matches. In the authors' methods: Estimation of nucleated cell counts was performed using reference gene primer amplification. Profiled with immunoSEQ multiplex PCR; TCRdb holds only in-frame clones, not every one. The V and J calls and clone size were taken over from that table, and D and trimming were inferred from the DNA. Of around 250,000 clones listed, 65% to 85% were seen once; the top ten hold approximately 5.3%. This clonotype was obtained from an elderly man with acute or convalescent COVID-19. The chain employs TRBV10-3 and TRBJ1-2; TRBD1 matches 7 bases. Sequencing input: peripheral blood. This CDR3 is CAISATGETSNYGYTF. In DNA form, the CDR3 reads TGTGCCATCAGTGCTACAGGGGAGACTTCCAACTATGGCTACACCTTC.